A single sample is the source of the 32 T cell receptor beta chains below, sequenced in a study of molecular identifiers for immune sequencing clone quantification. TCRdb redid the calling of the PCR reads with MiXCR, one entry per CDR3 protein. In the table there are fewer than 100,000 distinct CDR3 sequences, around 23% of which are singletons. The sequencing sample was made of naive CD8+ T cells from blood, with Jurkat cell RNA spiked in. Sample subset: FACS-sorted CD8+CD4-CCR7+CD45RA+ naive T cells. These receptors were taken from a human donor in good health. Some libraries in this study had Jurkat cell RNA spiked in.

The table lists this clonotype with many counts. This chain connects TRBV9 to TRBJ2-7; D may be TRBD2 (6 bases). Trimming stripped 4 bases from V and 0 bases from J, with 11 bases between. Germline CDR1 and CDR2: SGDLS and YYNGEE. There are 14 residues in the CDR3. CDR3 sequence reads: CASSLGGFSYEQYF. The CDR3, as DNA: TGTGCCAGCAGCCTGGGGGGTTTCTCCTACGAGCAGTACTTC.

This clonotype was detected many times. V usage is TRBV5-1 and J usage is TRBJ2-7; TRBD2 might be the D (5 bases). This CDR3 spans 15 amino acids. Germline CDR1 is SGHRS and CDR2 is YFSETQ. Between the trimmed V and J ends, which lost 4 bases and 3 bases, there was a span of 17 bases. In nucleotides, the CDR3 is TGCGCCAGCAGCCCTGTCGGGGTCCCCTACTACGAGCAGTACTTC. Residues: CASSPVGVPYYEQYF.

On this clonotype: This may be a read error, as it is one base from a much larger clone. CDR3 in DNA: TGTGCCAGCAGCTTATTGGGAACTGGAAAACTGTTTTTT. This translates into CASSLLGTGKLFF. V usage is TRBV7-9 and J usage is TRBJ1-4; no clear D gene. CDR1 is SEHNR and CDR2 is FQNEAQ in the germline V gene (reference sequence). V was trimmed by 2 bases and J by 10 bases, leaving 11 bases between them. The length of the CDR3 is 13 residues.

In its sample, this clonotype was seen many times. This sequence joins TRBV5-1 and TRBJ2-3; 14 bases match TRBD2. V lost 3 bases and J lost 6; bases outside the gene matches: 6. The CDR3 loop spans 16 amino acids. CDR1 SGHRS and CDR2 YFSETQ come from the germline V gene. CDR3 nucleotides: TGCGCCAGCAGCTCGGGACTAGCGGGAGCGGTGGATACGCAGTATTTT. Protein sequence: CASSSGLAGAVDTQYF.

This clonotype has at least ten counts. The gene calls are TRBV20-1 and TRBJ2-7; D is unclear. V was trimmed by 1 base and J by 0 bases, leaving 7 bases between them. The CDR3 contains 13 residues. Germline CDR1 is DFQATT and CDR2 is SNEGSKA (reference sequence). The CDR3 sequence: CSARVESSYEQYF. The CDR3 bases are TGCAGTGCTAGAGTTGAATCCTCCTACGAGCAGTACTTC.

The sample holds many counts of this clonotype. The V gene is TRBV4-3, the J gene TRBJ2-7, with D unresolved. The germline V gene encodes CDR1 LGHNA and CDR2 YSLEER. V was shortened by 4 bases and J by 0 bases, with 16 bases between the two germline ends. The CDR3 contains 16 residues. As DNA, the CDR3 is TGCGCCAGCAGCCCGACGACCTACCCTAGCTCCTACGAGCAGTACTTC. Protein sequence: CASSPTTYPSSYEQYF.

The V gene is TRBV5-8, the J gene TRBJ1-4; D gene ambiguous. Trimming cost V 0 bases and J 4 bases, with 13 bases left between them. The CDR3 sequence is 16 residues long. Germline CDR1 is SGHTS and CDR2 is YDEGEE. The CDR3 reads CASSLADGRYNEKLFF. As DNA, the CDR3 is TGTGCCAGCAGCTTGGCCGACGGAAGATATAATGAAAAACTGTTTTTT.

V gene TRBV13 combines with J gene TRBJ2-1; 11 nucleotides line up with TRBD2. V was clipped by 5 bases and J by 5 bases; unmatched bases: 11. This CDR3 has 17 amino acids. Germline lookup yields CDR1 PRHDT and CDR2 FYEKMQ (reference sequence). CDR3: CASSLRARGLADNEQFF. CDR3 nucleotide sequence: TGTGCCAGCAGCCTCCGGGCTCGGGGACTAGCGGACAATGAGCAGTTCTTC.

The chain couples TRBV4-1 to TRBJ1-4; unclear D gene. The CDR3 extends over 16 amino acids. Germline CDR1 and CDR2: MGHRA and YSYEKL. V dropped 3 bases and J dropped 3 bases, with 14 bases sitting between them. CDR3 in amino acids: CASSHPDRPSNEKLFF. CDR3 in DNA: TGCGCCAGCAGCCACCCGGACCGACCCTCTAATGAAAAACTGTTTTTT.

This clonotype was counted at least ten times. The chain combines TRBV7-2 with TRBJ2-3; 7 nucleotides agree with TRBD2. V shed 8 bases, J shed 5 bases, and the junction held 7 bases outside the gene matches. CDR1 and CDR2 from the germline V gene are SGHTA and FQGNSA. The CDR3 runs to 13 residues. CDR3 protein: CASSASSGDTQYF. In nucleotides, the CDR3 is TGTGCCAGCTCCGCTTCTAGCGGAGATACGCAGTATTTT.

The chain uses TRBV14 and TRBJ2-1; D unclear. CDR3 length equals 13 residues. Germline CDR1 reads SGHDN; CDR2 reads FVKESK. V was shortened by 1 base and J by 8 bases, with 9 bases between the two germline ends. CDR3 sequence reads: CASSQGRWDEQFF. CDR3 in DNA: TGTGCCAGCAGCCAAGGCAGGTGGGATGAGCAGTTCTTC.

This clonotype was observed at least ten times. The chain is built from TRBV28 and TRBJ2-5; no clear D. The V end was cut by 8 bases, the J end by 2 bases, with 12 bases between. The CDR3 length is 13 residues. Germline loops: CDR1 MDHEN, CDR2 SYDVKM. In nucleotides, the CDR3 is TGTGCCAGCTCCGACCTCCTTCAAGAGACCCAGTACTTC. Its protein product is CASSDLLQETQYF.

In its sample, this clonotype was seen many times. The chain has TRBV12-3 or TRBV12-4 and TRBJ2-3; maybe TRBD1 (5 bases). Trimming pared 4 bases from V and 6 bases from J, leaving 20 bases between. The CDR3 has 16 residues. CDR3 nucleotides: TGTGCCAGCAGTTCCTCCGACAGAAGGTTTGAGGATACGCAGTATTTT. As protein: CASSSSDRRFEDTQYF.

This clonotype appeared many times. The J gene is TRBJ2-1, the V gene TRBV7-6; 8 bases are shared with TRBD2. CDR1 and CDR2 (germline): SGHVS, FNYEAQ. This CDR3 has 14 amino acids. The trim removed 10 bases at V and 5 bases at J, leaving 10 bases unmatched. CDR3 in amino acids: CATTITSGNNEQFF. For the CDR3, the DNA is TGTGCCACCACCATAACTAGCGGTAACAATGAGCAGTTCTTC.

The chain recombines TRBV19 with TRBJ2-7, with D unresolved. Germline loops: CDR1 LNHDA, CDR2 SQIVND (reference sequence). V shed 5 bases and J shed 3 bases, with 11 bases lying between them. The CDR3 consists of 13 residues. The CDR3 region is CASSFGRNYEQYF. DNA for the CDR3: TGTGCCAGTAGTTTCGGCAGAAACTACGAGCAGTACTTC.

CDR3 region: CSARSWTSGGSYEQYF. The CDR3 coding sequence is TGCAGTGCTAGATCATGGACTAGCGGGGGATCCTACGAGCAGTACTTC. The chain has TRBV20-1 and TRBJ2-7; 13 positions agree with TRBD2. Germline trimming cut 2 bases from V and 1 base from J; bases unmatched to any gene: 5. The CDR3 runs 16 residues. The germline CDR1 and CDR2 sequences are DFQATT and SNEGSKA (reference sequence).

This clonotype was recorded many times. This sequence joins TRBV28 and TRBJ1-4; weak D call: TRBD1 (5 bases). The ends were cut back, 7 bases at V and 0 bases at J, with 12 bases in the middle. This CDR3 is 15 amino acids long. CDR1 is MDHEN and CDR2 is SYDVKM in the germline V gene. The CDR3 spells CASTPGAATNEKLFF. The CDR3, as DNA: TGTGCCAGCACCCCTGGGGCGGCAACTAATGAAAAACTGTTTTTT.

Details on this clonotype: A much more abundant neighbour one base away suggests this may be a read error. V usage is TRBV7-6 and J usage is TRBJ1-6, with D unclear. Deletions cut 1 base from V and 9 bases from J, with 10 bases between. The length of the CDR3 is 14 residues. Germline V gene lookup returns CDR1 SGHVS and CDR2 FNYEAQ. CDR3: CASSLGPLASPLHF. DNA for the CDR3: TGTGCCAGCAGCTTAGGCCCTCTCGCTTCACCCCTCCACTTT.

Details on this clonotype: A much larger clone lies a single base off, so this may be a read error. V is TRBV27 and J is TRBJ2-1; D gene unclear. The CDR3 spans 13 residues. The V gene's germline CDR1 is MNHEY and CDR2 SMNVEV (reference sequence). The CDR3 spells CVSSSRPLGEQFF. The CDR3 DNA reads as TGTGTCAGCAGTTCCCGTCCACTCGGTGAGCAGTTCTTC.

With regard to this clonotype: Possible read error: a much larger clone is one base away. This chain uses TRBV30 with TRBJ1-1; 10 bases match TRBD1. Germline V gene data show CDR1 as GTSNPN and CDR2 as SVGIG (reference sequence). The CDR3 has 13 residues. The CDR3 sequence: CAFAGTGDTEAFF. CDR3 DNA sequence: TGTGCTTTTGCCGGGACAGGGGACACTGAAGCTTTCTTT.

Of note for this clonotype: A read error may explain this, as a much larger clone is one base away. The V call is TRBV7-9, the J call TRBJ1-1, with D possibly being TRBD1 (6 bases). With 5 bases removed from V and 0 bases from J, the gap between germline ends came to 16 bases. The CDR3 extends over 16 amino acids. CDR1 is SEHNR and CDR2 is FQNEAQ in the germline V gene (reference sequence). CDR3 bases: TGTGCCAGCAGCACACCCCGAGGGGGGATGAACACTGAAGCTTTCTTT. It encodes CASSTPRGGMNTEAFF.

This clonotype was counted at least ten times. The V gene is TRBV28, the J gene TRBJ2-4; D unclear. Germline values: CDR1 MDHEN, CDR2 SYDVKM. CDR3 length equals 14 residues. Between the trimmed V and J ends, which lost 6 bases and 6 bases, there was a span of 15 bases. For the CDR3, the DNA is TGTGCCAGCAGCCCCCGGCCGGTGCCAAACATTCAGTACTTC. Protein: CASSPRPVPNIQYF.

This clonotype was observed at least ten times. The V call is TRBV5-6, the J call TRBJ2-3; 7 nucleotides align to TRBD2. The CDR3 runs to 14 residues. V was clipped by 6 bases and J by 6 bases; unmatched bases: 10. Germline V CDR1 and CDR2: SGHDT, YYEEEE. The CDR3 nucleotides read TGTGCCAGCAACGGGGAGCGGGATCGGGATACGCAGTATTTT. Translated: CASNGERDRDTQYF.

This clonotype has a single count. A much larger clone sits a single nucleotide away, making a read error possible. The chain joins TRBV6-1 to TRBJ2-5, with a possible D match to TRBD2 (6 bases). The CDR3 runs to 13 residues. Looked up from germline, CDR1 is MNHNS and CDR2 is SASEGT. Here the CDR3 reads CVSSLDYPRTQYF. The CDR3 nucleotides are TGTGTCAGCAGTCTGGACTACCCCAGGACCCAGTACTTC.

This clonotype was seen ten or more times. The J gene is TRBJ2-4, the V gene TRBV20-1, with D perhaps TRBD2 (6 bases). This CDR3 comprises 15 residues. The germline V and J ends were trimmed by 0 bases and 9 bases, with 18 bases remaining between them. Germline V gene data show CDR1 as DFQATT and CDR2 as SNEGSKA (reference sequence). The CDR3: CSARDNREVLGIQYF. For the CDR3, the DNA is TGCAGTGCTAGAGATAATAGGGAGGTTTTGGGCATTCAGTACTTC.

The table lists this clonotype with a few counts. V gene TRBV20-1 combines with J gene TRBJ2-7; D gene ambiguous. V lost 0 bases, J lost 3 bases, and 24 bases lay in between. This CDR3 has 18 residues. The germline V gene has CDR1 DFQATT and CDR2 SNEGSKA (reference sequence). The CDR3 sequence: CSARDLDSIGFKGYEQYF. The CDR3 DNA reads as TGCAGTGCTAGAGATCTTGACTCCATCGGGTTTAAGGGCTACGAGCAGTACTTC.

This clonotype has ten or more counts. This chain uses TRBV12-3 or TRBV12-4 with TRBJ2-3; 7 positions agree with TRBD2. This CDR3 has 17 amino acids. V shed 5 bases and J 4 bases; nucleotides not matched to a gene: 15. The CDR3 loop is CASSPGPVGTNSDTQYF. Here the CDR3 DNA reads TGTGCCAGCAGTCCCGGTCCCGTGGGGACTAACTCAGATACGCAGTATTTT.

This clonotype has a count of ten or more. V and J are TRBV4-1 and TRBJ2-5, with 7 bases that match TRBD2. CDR1 is MGHRA and CDR2 is YSYEKL in the germline V gene. The CDR3 covers 16 residues. With V trimmed by 1 base and J by 2 bases, 7 bases remained unmatched. This CDR3 is CASSQGSGRAQETQYF. In DNA form, the CDR3 reads TGCGCCAGCAGCCAAGGGTCAGGGAGGGCACAAGAGACCCAGTACTTC.

This clonotype was recorded at least ten times. V and J are TRBV19 and TRBJ2-3; TRBD2 matches at 9 bases. V was clipped by 3 bases and J by 4 bases; unmatched bases: 5. CDR3 length: 15 amino acids. Germline values: CDR1 LNHDA, CDR2 SQIVND (reference sequence). The CDR3 region has the DNA TGTGCCAGTAGTATTTGGACTAGCGACGCAGATACGCAGTATTTT. This gives the protein CASSIWTSDADTQYF. The entire variable domain, with the rest obtained from reference TRBV19 and TRBJ2-3, is as follows: DGGITQSPKYLFRKEGQNVTLSCEQNLNHDAMYWYRQDPGQGLRLIYYSQIVNDFQKGDIAEGYSVSREKKESFPLTVTSAQKNPTAFYLCASSIWTSDADTQYFGPGTRLTVL.

This clonotype appeared a few times. This chain connects TRBV5-5 to TRBJ1-1; D remains unclear. CDR1 and CDR2 from the germline V gene are SGHKS and YYEKEE (reference sequence). V was shortened by 2 bases and J by 4 bases, with 9 bases between the two germline ends. The CDR3 covers 13 residues. The CDR3 region has the DNA TGTGCCAGCAGCTTCGGGCAGAGCACTGAAGCTTTCTTT. Translated, it gives CASSFGQSTEAFF. Based on the CDR3 plus reference TRBV5-5 and TRBJ1-1, the full variable domain is DAGVTQSPTHLIKTRGQQVTLRCSPISGHKSVSWYQQVLGQGPQFIFQYYEKEERGRGNFPDRFSARQFPNYSSELNVNALLLGDSALYLCASSFGQSTEAFFGQGTRLTVV.

This clonotype was detected ten times or more. This chain connects TRBV20-1 to TRBJ2-7; 10 bases are a match to TRBD1. Germline CDR1 reads DFQATT; CDR2 reads SNEGSKA (reference sequence). The CDR3 runs to 13 residues. V shed 5 bases, J shed 6 bases, and the junction held 7 bases outside the gene matches. CDR3 region: CSARQTGGFEQYF. For the CDR3, the DNA is TGCAGTGCTCGCCAGACAGGGGGCTTCGAGCAGTACTTC.

A note on this clonotype: This may come from a read error, since a much larger clone is one base off. This is likely a read error, given that the CDR3 carries no conserved phenylalanine or tryptophan at its end. The CDR3 loop is CASSTWTEEETQYL. As DNA, the CDR3 is TGTGCCAGCAGTACTTGGACCGAGGAAGAGACCCAGTACTTA. The chain has TRBV12-3 or TRBV12-4 and TRBJ2-5; D unclear. The germline V and J ends were trimmed by 5 bases and 3 bases, with 13 bases remaining between them. CDR3 length equals 14 residues.